This TCR beta chain was identified during a study of blood T cell repertoires in COVID-19. From germline, CDR1 is SGHRS and CDR2 YFSETQ. The V segment lost 0 bases and the J segment 7 bases; nucleotides outside the gene matches: 5. The CDR3 totals 15 residues. Generated by immunoSEQ multiplex PCR, the TCRdb table keeps only in-frame clones and is missing some. Of about 190,000 clones listed, under 80% are singletons. The chain has TRBV5-1 and TRBJ2-1, with TRBD2 identical over 9 bases. The receptor was isolated from a woman aged 50 to 65 with acute or convalescent COVID-19. The specimen was peripheral blood. The CDR3 sequence is CASSLVAGGLNEQFF. DNA for the CDR3: TGCGCCAGCAGCTTGGTGGCGGGGGGGCTAAATGAGCAGTTCTTC.